Presented here are 25 T cell receptor beta chains from one specimen sequenced in a study of T cell responses to AZD1222 COVID-19 vaccine. TCRdb's table, derived via immunoSEQ multiplex PCR, lists solely in-frame clones and lacks some. Of about 100,000 clones in the sample, 87% are singletons; the top ten hold 16%. Here the sequenced sample was peripheral blood, taken on day 0 of AZD1222 vaccination. Source of these receptors: an adult in good health.

The CDR3 sequence is CASRSLSGSSYNEQFF. The CDR3 DNA reads TGTGCCAGCAGATCCCTATCCGGGAGCTCCTACAATGAGCAGTTCTTC. V usage is TRBV7-2 and J usage is TRBJ2-1, with TRBD2 as a possible D gene (6 bases). CDR1 and CDR2 (germline): SGHTA, FQGNSA. Trimming removed 6 bases from V and 0 bases from J, with 15 bases in between. The CDR3 spans 16 residues.

This clone was picked up a small number of times. The chain carries TRBV6-4 and TRBJ2-1; D not resolved. Trimming pared 6 bases from V and 8 bases from J, leaving 17 bases between. This CDR3 contains 14 residues. Germline V gives CDR1 MRHNA, CDR2 SNTAGT. The CDR3 coding sequence is TGTGCCAGCAGCGGGCCAGCCGCCGGTGATGAGCAGTTCTTC. The encoded protein is CASSGPAAGDEQFF.

This chain uses TRBV7-6 with TRBJ1-5; D unclear. The CDR3 extends over 12 amino acids. Germline V CDR1 and CDR2: SGHVS, FNYEAQ. V was clipped by 5 bases and J by 5 bases, with 7 bases between them. The CDR3 region has the DNA TGTGCCAGCAGCCCCGAAGATCAGCCCCAGCATTTT. It encodes CASSPEDQPQHF.

This clone was seen a handful of times. The chain employs TRBV2 and TRBJ2-5; D is unclear. CDR1 is SNHLY, CDR2 FYNNEI, per germline. This CDR3 spans 12 amino acids. V shed 1 base and J shed 5 bases, with 5 bases lying between them. The CDR3 bases are TGTGCCAGCAGTGAAGGGTTGGAGACCCAGTACTTC. Its translation: CASSEGLETQYF.

The genes are TRBV7-6 and TRBJ2-1, with 12 bases lining up with TRBD2. The CDR3 spans 15 residues. Germline V gene sequence: CDR1 SGHVS, CDR2 FNYEAQ. V gave up 4 bases and J gave up 4 bases; unmatched junction bases: 2. The CDR3 DNA is TGTGCCAGCAGCTCCACTAGCGGGAGGTACAATGAGCAGTTCTTC. It encodes CASSSTSGRYNEQFF.

Here the CDR3 reads CASNEGVFNQPQHF. The CDR3 DNA reads as TGTGCCAGCAACGAGGGCGTGTTCAATCAGCCCCAGCATTTT. The chain recombines TRBV9 with TRBJ1-5; D call uncertain. The CDR3 runs to 14 residues. V lost 6 bases and J lost 3, with 13 bases in between. CDR1 SGDLS and CDR2 YYNGEE come from the germline V gene. Full variable domain (remainder filled in from reference TRBV9 and TRBJ1-5): DSGVTQTPKHLITATGQRVTLRCSPRSGDLSVYWYQQSLDQGLQFLIQYYNGEERAKGNILERFSAQQFPDLHSELNLSSLELGDSALYFCASNEGVFNQPQHFGDGTRLSIL.

The V gene is TRBV4-2, the J gene TRBJ2-3; 10 bases line up with TRBD2. The CDR3 extends over 19 amino acids. Germline-derived CDR1 and CDR2 are LGHNA and YNFKEQ. The ends lost 0 bases at V and 6 bases at J; junction bases unmatched: 15. The CDR3 DNA is TGTGCCAGCAGCCAAGATGTACCTAGCGGGGGTGGATTCTTTGATACGCAGTATTTT. The encoded protein is CASSQDVPSGGGFFDTQYF.

This chain joins TRBV18 and TRBJ1-1, with D possibly matching TRBD1 (6 bases). CDR3 length: 16 residues. V lost 3 bases, J lost 3 bases, and 17 bases lay in between. The germline gives CDR1 KGHSH, CDR2 LQKENI. DNA for the CDR3: TGTGCCAGCTCACCCCGGGCCAGGGGAGAATACACTGAAGCTTTCTTT. Amino acid sequence: CASSPRARGEYTEAFF.

This clone occurred once. The chain employs TRBV10-2 and TRBJ2-5; D gene uncertain. V lost 4 bases and J 5 bases, leaving 5 bases between the germline ends. CDR3 size: 11 residues. The germline V gene encodes CDR1 WSHSY and CDR2 SAAADI. For the CDR3, the DNA is TGCGCCAGCAGTGCTCAGGAGACCCAGTACTTC. Its protein product is CASSAQETQYF.

This clone came up a few times. The V call is TRBV6-1, the J call TRBJ2-7, with TRBD2 matching over 8 bases. J was trimmed by 1 base and V by 2 bases; bases with no gene match: 4. Germline V gives CDR1 MNHNS, CDR2 SASEGT. The CDR3 is made up of 15 amino acids. The CDR3 reads CASSELSGSSYEQYF. The DNA of the CDR3 is TGTGCCAGCAGTGAATTAAGCGGGAGTTCCTACGAGCAGTACTTC.

This chain connects TRBV11-2 to TRBJ2-7, with 11 nucleotides matching TRBD2. Germline V gene data show CDR1 as SGHAT and CDR2 as FQNNGV. The CDR3 is 16 amino acids. The ends lost 6 bases at V and 2 bases at J; junction bases unmatched: 9. DNA of the CDR3: TGTGCCAGCAGGGGCCTGATAGCGGGAGGGCCCTACGAGCAGTACTTC. Its protein is CASRGLIAGGPYEQYF.

The chain employs TRBV7-6 and TRBJ2-5; 7 bases fit TRBD1. The V segment lost 3 bases and the J segment 3 bases; nucleotides outside the gene matches: 10. From germline, CDR1 is SGHVS and CDR2 FNYEAQ. This CDR3 contains 16 residues. The CDR3 sequence is CASSFSGTASKETQYF. The CDR3 DNA is TGTGCCAGCAGCTTTTCCGGGACAGCTAGTAAAGAGACCCAGTACTTC.

This chain links TRBV14 with TRBJ1-2, with D uncertain. The CDR3 length is 12 residues. Germline CDR1 and CDR2: SGHDN and FVKESK. The V end was cut by 4 bases, the J end by 2 bases, with 5 bases between. The DNA for the CDR3 is TGTGCCAGCAGCCCACTAAACTATGGCTACACCTTC. Amino acids: CASSPLNYGYTF. Full variable domain (missing parts from reference TRBV14 and TRBJ1-2): EAGVTQFPSHSVIEKGQTVTLRCDPISGHDNLYWYRRVMGKEIKFLLHFVKESKQDESGMPNNRFLAERTGGTYSTLKVQPAELEDSGVYFCASSPLNYGYTFGSGTRLTVV.

This clone was detected only a few times. The chain has TRBV7-3 and TRBJ2-1, with D possibly TRBD2 on 6 matching bases. The V gene's germline CDR1 is SGHTA and CDR2 FQGTGA. V gave up 0 bases and J gave up 10 bases, with 25 bases separating them. The CDR3 totals 18 residues. The CDR3 reads CASSLTPGGPGTLGEQFF. CDR3 in DNA: TGTGCCAGCAGCTTAACCCCCGGAGGGCCAGGGACCCTAGGGGAGCAGTTCTTC.

As DNA, the CDR3 is TGTGCCAGCAGTGAACCCGGACAGGGTTATCGAGCTTTCTTT. Translating it yields CASSEPGQGYRAFF. The chain uses TRBV6-1 and TRBJ1-1, with 8 bases matching TRBD1. Unmatched junction bases numbered 9, after V lost 2 bases and J lost 10 bases. CDR1 is MNHNS and CDR2 is SASEGT in the germline V gene. The CDR3 has 14 residues.

The V and J genes are TRBV6-5 and TRBJ2-3; D perhaps matches TRBD2 (6 bases). Germline V CDR1 and CDR2: MNHEY, SVGAGI. Trimming removed 5 bases at V and 4 bases at J, with 13 bases between. The CDR3 consists of 14 residues. The CDR3 spells CASSRTGESDTQYF. CDR3 DNA sequence: TGTGCCAGCAGTCGAACGGGGGAGTCAGATACGCAGTATTTT.

This clone was recorded only once. The rearrangement joins TRBV7-9 to TRBJ1-3, with D possibly TRBD1 on 6 matching bases. CDR1 and CDR2 (germline): SEHNR, FQNEAQ (reference sequence). This CDR3 is built from 16 residues. V was cut by 5 bases and J by 2 bases, with 16 bases left in between. CDR3 in amino acids: CASSPRQAGAGNTIYF. The DNA of the CDR3 is TGTGCCAGCAGCCCCAGACAGGCCGGAGCTGGAAACACCATATATTTT.

The chain carries TRBV11-3 and TRBJ1-2; D may be TRBD1 (5 bases). Germline lookup yields CDR1 SGHNT and CDR2 YENEEA. This CDR3 is 13 amino acids long. V was cut by 7 bases and J by 7 bases, with 16 bases left in between. In DNA, the CDR3 is TGTGCCAGCAACGGAGGGACTGGGGGTGGCTACACCTTC. This encodes CASNGGTGGGYTF.

This sequence joins TRBV5-1 and TRBJ2-1, with D perhaps matching TRBD2 (6 bases). Germline loops: CDR1 SGHRS, CDR2 YFSETQ. The ends were cut back, 0 bases at V and 4 bases at J, with 11 bases in the middle. This CDR3 is built from 15 residues. The CDR3 loop is CASSLGGGIYNEQFF. The CDR3 DNA is TGCGCCAGCAGCTTGGGAGGCGGGATATACAATGAGCAGTTCTTC.

This chain uses TRBV11-2 with TRBJ2-7, with D perhaps being TRBD1 or TRBD2 (5 bases each). V was trimmed by 1 base and J by 1 base, leaving 11 bases between them. This CDR3 spans 15 amino acids. Germline V CDR1 and CDR2: SGHAT, FQNNGV. This CDR3 is CASSLGAEGSYEQYF. CDR3 coding DNA: TGTGCCAGCAGCTTAGGGGCTGAGGGGTCCTACGAGCAGTACTTC.

This sequence joins TRBV6-5 and TRBJ1-1; D call uncertain. Germline CDR1 and CDR2: MNHEY and SVGAGI. This CDR3 contains 15 residues. The V end was cut by 6 bases, the J end by 5 bases, with 19 bases between. CDR3 region: CASSAHAPLNTEAFF. For the CDR3, the DNA is TGTGCCAGCAGCGCCCATGCCCCCCTTAATACTGAAGCTTTCTTT.

V and J are TRBV7-2 and TRBJ1-5, with unresolved D. Trimming removed 5 bases at V and 6 bases at J, with 8 bases between. This CDR3 comprises 12 residues. Germline CDR1 reads SGHTA; CDR2 reads FQGNSA. The CDR3 DNA reads as TGTGCCAGCAGCCGGACCTCTCAGCCCCAGCATTTT. It is translated as CASSRTSQPQHF.

The V call is TRBV27, the J call TRBJ2-7, with 10 bases matching TRBD1. The CDR3 loop spans 15 amino acids. The V and J ends lost 4 bases and 6 bases, in that order; junction bases with no gene match: 9. Per germline, CDR1 MNHEY and CDR2 SMNVEV (reference sequence). CDR3 DNA sequence: TGTGCCAGCAGTTCCAGACAGGGGGCGCACGGCGAGCAGTACTTC. Translated: CASSSRQGAHGEQYF.

The CDR3 sequence: CASTLSSDTQYF. DNA of the CDR3: TGTGCCAGCACCCTGTCGTCAGATACGCAGTATTTT. This chain connects TRBV7-9 to TRBJ2-3; D is unresolved. The CDR3 is made up of 12 amino acids. Trimming took 7 bases from V and 4 from J, leaving 9 bases between them. Germline V lookup: CDR1 SEHNR, CDR2 FQNEAQ (reference sequence).

V usage is TRBV7-2 and J usage is TRBJ1-1; D is uncertain. With 5 bases removed from V and 1 base from J, the gap between germline ends came to 14 bases. Germline CDR1 SGHTA, CDR2 FQGNSA. The CDR3 is 15 residues long. CDR3 nucleotides: TGTGCCAGCAGCCTGTCAGTGGTTGAGAACACTGAAGCTTTCTTT. Its protein is CASSLSVVENTEAFF.